Presented here are 10 T cell receptor beta chains from one specimen sequenced in a study of CD8 T cells in ankylosing spondylitis. TCRdb itself ran the 5' RACE reads through MiXCR, one entry per CDR3 protein. Among 300,000 to 400,000 distinct CDR3 sequences listed, approximately 20% were seen once. Sequenced input: blood, either unsorted or a sorted T cell fraction (not recorded which). The receptors were gathered from a male donor with ankylosing spondylitis or in good health (not recorded which).

The table lists this clonotype with a few counts. V usage is TRBV24-1 and J usage is TRBJ2-1; TRBD2 agrees at 7 bases. Germline V gene sequence: CDR1 KGHDR, CDR2 SFDVKD. CDR3 size: 15 residues. Trimming cost V 5 bases and J 4 bases; bases outside gene matches: 7. CDR3 protein: CATSAGGIYYNEQFF. The DNA of the CDR3 is TGTGCCACCAGTGCGGGGGGAATATATTACAATGAGCAGTTCTTC.

This rearrangement joins TRBV3-1 to TRBJ1-2, with a tentative D call TRBD1 (5 bases). This CDR3 region has 14 residues. The germline V gene has CDR1 LGHDT and CDR2 YNNKEL (reference sequence). V was cut by 0 bases and J by 3 bases, with 8 bases left in between. CDR3 region: CASSQDEGHYGYTF. The CDR3 DNA follows: TGTGCCAGCAGCCAAGATGAGGGGCACTATGGCTACACCTTC.

This chain links TRBV30 with TRBJ2-1, with D perhaps given as TRBD1 or TRBD2 (6 bases each). This CDR3 is 11 amino acids long. V gave up 8 bases and J gave up 9 bases, with 14 bases separating them. Germline loops: CDR1 GTSNPN, CDR2 SVGIG (reference sequence). Written as DNA, the CDR3 is TGTGCCGGAGGGACATTGATTGAGCAGTTCTTC. Translated, it gives CAGGTLIEQFF.

The chain joins TRBV15 to TRBJ2-7; perhaps D is TRBD1 or TRBD2 (5 bases each). Trimming removed 0 bases from V and 6 bases from J, with 21 bases in between. CDR3 length equals 17 residues. The V gene's germline CDR1 is LNHNV and CDR2 YYDKDF (reference sequence). DNA of the CDR3: TGTGCCACCAGCAGAGATTGGGGGTCAATGGTGGCATCCGAGCAGTACTTC. Translated, it gives CATSRDWGSMVASEQYF.

Of note for this clonotype: A junction boundary mismatches the germline segment, possibly from a read error. The chain has TRBV29-1 and TRBJ1-2, with 8 bases lining up with TRBD1. This CDR3 spans 13 amino acids. CDR1 and CDR2 (germline): SQVTM, ANQGSEA. CDR3 sequence reads: CRVGGQGGYGYTF. The CDR3 nucleotides read TGCAGAGTTGGAGGACAGGGAGGCTATGGCTACACCTTC.

In its sample, this clonotype was seen a few times. The chain uses TRBV20-1 and TRBJ2-1; maybe TRBD2 (6 bases). The germline gives CDR1 DFQATT, CDR2 SNEGSKA (reference sequence). The CDR3 sequence is 10 residues long. V lost 3 bases and J lost 15, with 12 bases in between. CDR3 region: CSASASAMFF. CDR3 DNA sequence: TGCAGTGCTAGTGCTAGCGCGATGTTCTTC.

As to this clonotype: It may be a read error: a sequence one base away is much more abundant. J is TRBJ2-7 and V is TRBV6-6; D is ambiguous. CDR1 MNHNY and CDR2 SVGAGI come from the germline V gene (reference sequence). CDR3 size: 13 residues. V was trimmed by 2 bases and J by 5 bases, leaving 10 bases between them. The CDR3 sequence: CASSYGVLNEQYF. CDR3 nucleotides: TGTGCCAGCAGTTACGGGGTGCTGAACGAGCAGTACTTC.

This clonotype was found a few times. The chain carries TRBV6-1 and TRBJ2-3; 14 nucleotides agree with TRBD2. This CDR3 comprises 16 residues. With 6 bases clipped from V and 4 bases from J, the junction kept 6 bases outside the gene matches. Germline CDR1 MNHNS, CDR2 SASEGT. The CDR3 DNA follows: TGTGCCAGCAGCCCGGGACTAGCGGGGGAATCAGATACGCAGTATTTT. Its protein product is CASSPGLAGESDTQYF.

The chain carries TRBV20-1 and TRBJ2-5, with 8 bases that match TRBD1. This CDR3 has 14 residues. V lost 3 bases to trimming and J lost 4 bases; unmatched junction nucleotides: 7. Germline V gene sequence: CDR1 DFQATT, CDR2 SNEGSKA (reference sequence). The CDR3 protein is CSASPRTGRETQYF. The DNA for the CDR3 is TGCAGTGCTAGCCCTCGGACAGGGAGAGAGACCCAGTACTTC.

This clonotype showed up just a few times. Here the CDR3 DNA reads TGTGCCAGTAGTTGGGAGATGGGTCAGCCCCAGCATTTT. Amino acid sequence: CASSWEMGQPQHF. The V call is TRBV19, the J call TRBJ1-5; the D is unclear. The CDR3 has 13 amino acids. Trimming took 5 bases from V and 6 from J, leaving 11 bases between them. Germline V lookup: CDR1 LNHDA, CDR2 SQIVND (reference sequence). Full variable domain (rest looked up from reference TRBV19 and TRBJ1-5): DGGITQSPKYLFRKEGQNVTLSCEQNLNHDAMYWYRQDPGQGLRLIYYSQIVNDFQKGDIAEGYSVSREKKESFPLTVTSAQKNPTAFYLCASSWEMGQPQHFGDGTRLSIL.